This TCR beta chain is from a study of OX40 agonist ivuxolimab in advanced cancers. Study overall: Partial responses were recorded for three patients, including one with hepatocellular carcinoma and two with cutaneous melanoma. Whole-study results and caveats: Doses of 0.1 to 3.0 mg/kg were accompanied by clonal expansion of CD4+ and CD8+ blood T cells by week 6. Also showing low normalized T-cell clonal expansion were some of the nonresponders.

A remark on this clone: Its antigen is not known.

The CDR3 is 14 residues long. The germline CDR1 and CDR2 sequences are LNHNV and YYDKDF (reference sequence). V was trimmed by 7 bases and J by 6 bases, leaving 18 bases between them. The protocol was immunoSEQ multiplex PCR, while the TCRdb copy is restricted to in-frame clones and leaves out a portion. Here the sample spans over 15,000 clones, less than 80% being singletons. Sequencing was performed on CD4+ or CD8+ T cells sorted from blood, taken in a trial of the OX40 agonist ivuxolimab. The TCR sequence derives from an adult with an advanced solid tumor such as melanoma, head and neck, liver or kidney cancer. The chain employs TRBV15 and TRBJ1-1, with D possibly being TRBD1 (5 bases). The CDR3 spells CATTPGTPGSEAFF. CDR3 DNA: TGTGCCACCACCCCCGGGACTCCGGGCTCTGAAGCTTTCTTT.